The source of this T cell receptor (beta chain) is a study of chemoradiotherapy in HPV16-positive cancers. Across the study: Functional T-cell assays on a couple of HPV16-positive patients' cells defined candidate HPV-specific clones and common TCR motifs. Study observations and caveats: Candidate HPV-specific clones and E7-related TCR motifs grew in tumor during treatment.

Assay: immunoSEQ multiplex PCR; the TCRdb copy retains only in-frame clones and omits some. This table holds about 3,000 clones, less than 85% found once. This clone was counted a single time. Its antigen remains unknown. The specimen was tumor tissue, collected from a patient who underwent chemoradiotherapy. This TCR derives from a human donor with HPV-associated anogenital cancer.

The CDR3 DNA is TGTGCCTGGAGTGCGGCAGCAACTAATGAAAAACTGTTTTTT. Amino acids: CAWSAAATNEKLFF. The V call is TRBV30, the J call TRBJ1-4; D is unresolved. Germline V gives CDR1 GTSNPN, CDR2 SVGIG (reference sequence). Trimming shortened V by 1 base and J by 0 bases, and 6 bases separated the two germline ends. The CDR3 is made up of 14 amino acids.